The 18 T cell receptor beta chains listed next were all sequenced from one sample in a study of response to subunit inactivated influenza vaccine (dated by TCRdb to between 2017 and 2018). Taken with the paper, the label for time point translates to: 45 days after influenza vaccine administration. Libraries were constructed by RT-PCR. TCRdb records Illumina HiSeq 2500 as the sequencer. Using fastp trimming at Q25 and MiXCR clonotype assembly, TCRdb reanalyzed the public sequencing data and kept in-frame beta chains. Rows with one shared CDR3 protein collapse into an entry with the most common genes and DNA. The sample includes about 500,000 distinct CDR3 sequences, with approximately 12% observed a single time. Clones ranked in the top ten supply about an eighth of the sample. This specimen was PBMCs from blood, taken roughly 46 days after vaccination. The source of these receptors is a man aged 45-60 years who received an inactivated influenza vaccine. Donor details come from another sample of the same person, matched by shared clones.

This chain connects TRBV7-9 to TRBJ2-3; D possibly corresponds to TRBD1 (6 bases). The germline CDR1 and CDR2 sequences are SEHNR and FQNEAQ (reference sequence). This CDR3 has 15 residues. Trimming pared 4 bases from V and 6 bases from J, leaving 17 bases between. In DNA, the CDR3 is TGTGCCAGCAGCTCCCCTCAGGGGCTGTCGGATACGCAGTATTTT. It codes for CASSSPQGLSDTQYF.

This chain uses TRBV6-2 or TRBV6-3 with TRBJ2-3; the match to TRBD1 covers 8 bases. This CDR3 has 17 residues. CDR1 and CDR2 from the germline V gene are MNHEY and SVGEGT. V gave up 1 base and J gave up 4 bases; unmatched junction bases: 10. The CDR3 DNA sequence: TGTGCCAGCAGTTACTACCGGACAGGGTGGGGTCCAGATACGCAGTATTTT. Encoded protein: CASSYYRTGWGPDTQYF.

This clonotype occurred a few times. J is TRBJ2-1 and V is TRBV12-3 or TRBV12-4; TRBD2 matches at 7 bases. The CDR3 consists of 14 residues. The trim removed 1 base at V and 5 bases at J, leaving 2 bases unmatched. CDR3 nucleotide sequence: TGTGCCAGCAGTTTAGACGGGGGGAACAATGAGCAGTTCTTC. This codes for CASSLDGGNNEQFF.

J is TRBJ2-1 and V is TRBV20-1; D gene uncertain. CDR3 length: 14 residues. In germline, CDR1 is DFQATT, CDR2 SNEGSKA (reference sequence). V was cut by 3 bases and J by 7 bases, with 16 bases left in between. The CDR3 loop reads CSASAESYTNEQFF. In nucleotides, the CDR3 is TGCAGTGCTAGTGCCGAGTCTTATACTAATGAGCAGTTCTTC.

This chain joins TRBV20-1 and TRBJ1-2, with D possibly TRBD1 on 6 matching bases. CDR3 length: 15 amino acids. Trimming removed 0 bases at V and 4 bases at J, with 15 bases between. The germline V gene has CDR1 DFQATT and CDR2 SNEGSKA (reference sequence). Here the CDR3 reads CSARDLAQGIYGYTF. The CDR3 DNA reads TGCAGTGCTAGAGATCTAGCCCAGGGGATCTATGGCTACACCTTC.

This chain links TRBV9 with TRBJ1-6; D ambiguous. CDR3 length: 15 residues. The V gene lost 0 bases and the J gene lost 7 bases, with 11 bases spanning the gap. Germline V CDR1 and CDR2: SGDLS, YYNGEE. CDR3 nucleotides: TGTGCCAGCAGCGTAGCCGGGGATTACAATTCACCCCTCCACTTT. Translating it yields CASSVAGDYNSPLHF.

A few counts support this clonotype. The chain is built from TRBV11-2 and TRBJ1-1, with D uncertain. There are 14 residues in the CDR3. The germline CDR1 and CDR2 sequences are SGHAT and FQNNGV. Trimming took 5 bases from V and 1 from J, leaving 11 bases between them. The DNA for the CDR3 is TGTGCCAGCAGCACTGGACTGAAGAACACTGAAGCTTTCTTT. Translated, it gives CASSTGLKNTEAFF.

Details on this clonotype: Possible read error: a much larger clone is one base away. The CDR3 reads CSVTRYGPYEQYF. The CDR3, as DNA: TGCAGCGTAACCCGGTACGGACCCTACGAGCAGTACTTC. The V and J genes are TRBV29-1 and TRBJ2-7; D gene unclear. The germline CDR1 and CDR2 sequences are SQVTM and ANQGSEA. The V gene lost 6 bases and the J gene lost 2 bases, with 14 bases spanning the gap. This CDR3 is 13 amino acids long.

The table lists this clonotype with a few counts. V is TRBV5-1 and J is TRBJ1-1, with 7 bases that match TRBD1. Per the germline V gene, CDR1 is SGHRS and CDR2 is YFSETQ. V lost 1 base to trimming and J lost 5 bases; unmatched junction nucleotides: 17. The CDR3 totals 18 residues. The CDR3 sequence: CASSLNYRGGRYRTEAFF. The CDR3 DNA reads TGCGCCAGCAGCTTGAACTACAGGGGTGGGCGATATCGGACTGAAGCTTTCTTT.

V and J are TRBV5-1 and TRBJ2-2; the D is unclear. The germline V gene has CDR1 SGHRS and CDR2 YFSETQ. This CDR3 spans 12 amino acids. V lost 3 bases and J 9 bases, leaving 9 bases between the germline ends. CDR3 sequence reads: CASSSSSRELFF. DNA of the CDR3: TGCGCCAGCAGCTCCTCCAGCCGGGAGCTGTTTTTT.

This clonotype occurred a few times. The chain uses TRBV12-3 or TRBV12-4 and TRBJ2-1; 12 nucleotides match TRBD2. V shed 4 bases and J 3 bases; nucleotides not matched to a gene: 7. CDR3 length: 17 amino acids. The DNA of the CDR3 is TGTGCCAGCAGTTCTTCTAGCGGGGGGGTGAACTACAATGAGCAGTTCTTC. This codes for CASSSSSGGVNYNEQFF.

This clonotype was recorded a few times. The CDR3 region is CASSHSLAANTGELFF. For the CDR3, the DNA is TGTGCCAGCAGCCATAGTCTAGCGGCAAACACCGGGGAGCTGTTTTTT. The rearrangement joins TRBV4-2 to TRBJ2-2; 7 bases agree with TRBD2. The germline V gene has CDR1 LGHNA and CDR2 YNFKEQ. The CDR3 is 16 residues long. Trimming at V came to 3 bases and at J to 2 bases, leaving 6 bases not matched to a gene.

The CDR3, as DNA: TGTGCCAGCAGCCCACAGGGGGCGGTCAACATTCAGTACTTC. Translating gives CASSPQGAVNIQYF. This chain connects TRBV4-2 to TRBJ2-4, with TRBD1 identical over 9 bases. The CDR3 consists of 14 residues. V was pared by 4 bases and J by 7 bases, with 5 bases of the junction left unmatched. The germline CDR1 and CDR2 sequences are LGHNA and YNFKEQ.

The chain employs TRBV5-1 and TRBJ2-1; D is uncertain. Germline V CDR1 and CDR2: SGHRS, YFSETQ. Trimming stripped 0 bases from V and 2 bases from J, with 12 bases between. This CDR3 spans 16 amino acids. This chain's CDR3 is CASSLASRSAYNEQFF. The CDR3 nucleotides are TGCGCCAGCAGCTTGGCCTCAAGGAGCGCCTACAATGAGCAGTTCTTC.

This clonotype was recorded only once. The genes are TRBV7-2 and TRBJ1-5; D ambiguous. CDR3 length: 15 residues. Germline CDR1 SGHTA, CDR2 FQGNSA. V shed 0 bases and J shed 2 bases, with 8 bases lying between them. The CDR3 DNA reads as TGTGCCAGCAGCTTAGCAGGGATTGGCAATCAGCCCCAGCATTTT. It is translated as CASSLAGIGNQPQHF.

The rearrangement uses TRBV25-1 and TRBJ1-2; weak D call: TRBD1 (5 bases). Trimming stripped 0 bases from V and 0 bases from J, with 11 bases between. This CDR3 is 16 amino acids long. Germline V CDR1 and CDR2: MGHDK, SYGVNS. In DNA, the CDR3 is TGTGCCAGCAGTGAATATCGACAGAGTGCTAACTATGGCTACACCTTC. Its protein product is CASSEYRQSANYGYTF.

The chain recombines TRBV20-1 with TRBJ1-1; D remains ambiguous. The CDR3 loop spans 13 amino acids. Germline CDR1 and CDR2: DFQATT and SNEGSKA (reference sequence). Between the trimmed V and J ends, which lost 6 bases and 0 bases, there was a span of 11 bases. CDR3 nucleotide sequence: TGCAGTGCCACCCCTGGCCTGAACACTGAAGCTTTCTTT. It translates to CSATPGLNTEAFF.

This clonotype has only a few counts. V usage is TRBV6-2 or TRBV6-3 and J usage is TRBJ2-1, with 7 bases lining up with TRBD2. The CDR3 sequence is 14 residues long. The V gene's germline CDR1 is MNHEY and CDR2 SVGEGT. The CDR3 DNA reads TGTCCACTCGGGGCGGGAGCGACCTACAATGAGCAGTTCTTC. Translated: CPLGAGATYNEQFF.